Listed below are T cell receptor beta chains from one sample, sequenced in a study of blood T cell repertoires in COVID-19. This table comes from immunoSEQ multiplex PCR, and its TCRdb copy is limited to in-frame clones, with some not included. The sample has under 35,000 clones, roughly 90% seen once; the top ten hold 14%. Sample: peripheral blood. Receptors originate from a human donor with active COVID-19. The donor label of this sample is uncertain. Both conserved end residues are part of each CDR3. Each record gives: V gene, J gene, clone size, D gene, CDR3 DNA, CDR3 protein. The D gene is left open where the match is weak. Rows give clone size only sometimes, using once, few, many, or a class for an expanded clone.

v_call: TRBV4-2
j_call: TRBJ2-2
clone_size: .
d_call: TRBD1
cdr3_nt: TGTGCCAGCAGCCAAGACTACAGGGGGCGTCGTACCGGGGAGCTGTTTTTT
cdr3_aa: CASSQDYRGRRTGELFF

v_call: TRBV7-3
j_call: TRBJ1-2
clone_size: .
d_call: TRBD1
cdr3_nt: TGTGCCAGCAGCTTAACCGGGACAGGGGGCCGTTTCAACTATGGCTACACCTTC
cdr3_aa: CASSLTGTGGRFNYGYTF

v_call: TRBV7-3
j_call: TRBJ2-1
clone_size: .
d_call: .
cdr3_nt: TGTGCCAGCAGCCTAGACTACAATGAGCAGTTCTTC
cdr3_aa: CASSLDYNEQFF

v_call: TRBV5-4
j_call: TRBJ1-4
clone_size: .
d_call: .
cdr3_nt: TGTGCCAGCGGGCCCAGCGGGGCAACTAATGAAAAACTGTTTTTT
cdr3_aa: CASGPSGATNEKLFF

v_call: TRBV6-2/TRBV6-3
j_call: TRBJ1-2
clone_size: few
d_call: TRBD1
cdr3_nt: TGTGCCAGCAGTCTCAGGGGGGCCCTGGAGATCATTGGCTACACCTTC
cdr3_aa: CASSLRGALEIIGYTF

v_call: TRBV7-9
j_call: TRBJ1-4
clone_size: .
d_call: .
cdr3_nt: TGTGCCAGCAGCTTCCGGGACAACCATGAAAAACTGTTTTTT
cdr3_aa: CASSFRDNHEKLFF

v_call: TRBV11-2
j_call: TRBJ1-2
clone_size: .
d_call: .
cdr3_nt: TGTGCCAGCAGCTTAGATAGCGGCCGCGCTAACTATGGCTACACCTTC
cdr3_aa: CASSLDSGRANYGYTF

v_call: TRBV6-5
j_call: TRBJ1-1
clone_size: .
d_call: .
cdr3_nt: TGTGCCAGCAGCTACAGGGAGCGGGCTGAAGCTTTCTTT
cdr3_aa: CASSYRERAEAFF

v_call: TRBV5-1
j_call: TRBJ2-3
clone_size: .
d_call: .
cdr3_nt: TGCGCCAGCAGCTCGAGCGGGAGCACAGATACGCAGTATTTT
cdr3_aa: CASSSSGSTDTQYF

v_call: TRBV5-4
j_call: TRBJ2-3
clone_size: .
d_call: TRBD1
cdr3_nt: TGTGCCAGCAGGCGGGACAGGGGTACTACAGATACGCAGTATTTT
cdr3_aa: CASRRDRGTTDTQYF

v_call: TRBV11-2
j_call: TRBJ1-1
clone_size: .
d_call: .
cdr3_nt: TGTGCCAGCAGCTTAACCACTTTAAATGAAGCTTTCTTT
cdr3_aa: CASSLTTLNEAFF

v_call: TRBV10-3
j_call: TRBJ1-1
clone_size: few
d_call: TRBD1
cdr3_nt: TGTGCCATCAGACCCGGACAGGGGAACACTGAAGCTTTCTTT
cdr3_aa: CAIRPGQGNTEAFF

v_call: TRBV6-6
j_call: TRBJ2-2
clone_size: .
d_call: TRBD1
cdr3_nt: TGTGCCATCGGACAGGGGGCAACCGGGGAGCTGTTTTTT
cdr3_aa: CAIGQGATGELFF

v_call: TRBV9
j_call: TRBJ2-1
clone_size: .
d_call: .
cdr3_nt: TGTGCCAGCAGCCCTAAAGGGAGCTCCTACAATGAGCAGTTCTTC
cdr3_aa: CASSPKGSSYNEQFF

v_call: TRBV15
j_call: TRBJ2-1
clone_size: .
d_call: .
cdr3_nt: TGTGCCACCAGCAGAGACAGGGGGGCCTACAATGAGCAGTTCTTC
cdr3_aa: CATSRDRGAYNEQFF

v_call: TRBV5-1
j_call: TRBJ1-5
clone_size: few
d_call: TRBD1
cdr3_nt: TGCGCCAGCAGCCTGGGACAGGGAACTCAGCCCCAGCATTTT
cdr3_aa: CASSLGQGTQPQHF

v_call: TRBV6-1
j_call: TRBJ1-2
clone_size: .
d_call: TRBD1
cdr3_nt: TGTGCCAGCAGTGAAGCCGGACAGGGACGTGGCTACACCTTC
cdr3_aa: CASSEAGQGRGYTF

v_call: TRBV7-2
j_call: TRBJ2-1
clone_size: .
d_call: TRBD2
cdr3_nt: TGTGCCAGCAGCCGCAACGGTCTAGCGGGGGGGGTTGAGCAGTTCTTC
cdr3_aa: CASSRNGLAGGVEQFF

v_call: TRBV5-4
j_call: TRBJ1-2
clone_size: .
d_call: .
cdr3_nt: TGTGCCAGCAGCCCGTCCGTAGGGGGTCGGTATGATGGCTACACCTTC
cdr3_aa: CASSPSVGGRYDGYTF

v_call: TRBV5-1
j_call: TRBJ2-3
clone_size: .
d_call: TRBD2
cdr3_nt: TGCGCCAGCAGTCTATCGACTAGCGGGGCTGATACGCAGTATTTT
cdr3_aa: CASSLSTSGADTQYF